This TCR beta chain was sequenced in a study of blood T cell repertoires in COVID-19. Turning to the study itself: Sites across the United States, Italy and Spain contributed samples from acute and convalescent COVID-19. T cells, B-cell-depleted T cells, or PBMCs supplied cDNA or gDNA.

V gave up 1 base and J gave up 6 bases, with 21 bases separating them. The CDR3 has 18 amino acids. CDR1 LGHDT and CDR2 YNNKEL come from the germline V gene (reference sequence). In the study's own analysis: Using reference gene primer amplification, nucleated cell counts were estimated. Libraries were prepared by immunoSEQ multiplex PCR; TCRdb keeps only in-frame clonotypes and omits some of them. The V and J calls and clone size were taken over from that table, and D and trimming were inferred from the DNA. This repertoire shows 250,000 to 350,000 clones, nearly 90% found once; its top ten account for 9.4%.

Sequenced sample: peripheral blood. This clonotype was obtained from a young man with active or convalescent COVID-19. The chain is built from TRBV3-1 (or the pseudogene TRBV3-2) and TRBJ1-4; D is unclear. This chain's CDR3 is CASSQASSWAERHEKLFF. DNA of the CDR3: TGTGCCAGCAGCCAAGCGAGTTCTTGGGCAGAACGGCATGAAAAACTGTTTTTT.